Listed below are T cell receptor beta chains from one sample, sequenced in a study of response to subunit inactivated influenza vaccine. Using its own MiXCR run on the RT-PCR reads, TCRdb lists one record per CDR3 protein. The sample carries about 300,000 distinct CDR3 sequences, 21% recorded once. The material sequenced was PBMCs from blood, taken approximately 22 months after vaccination. The source of these receptors is a man aged 45 to 70 who received an inactivated influenza vaccine. The CDR3 runs from the conserved cysteine through the conserved F or W.

V gene,CDR3 protein
TRBV3-1,CASSQPGSASEAFF
TRBV29-1,CSVAGTSGTDTQYF
TRBV4-3,CASSQEEPTDTQYF
TRBV4-2,CASSQGTVTSGNTIYF
TRBV27,CASSLGSSGRARNEQFF
TRBV30,CAWSWTGEGEAFF
TRBV6-2/TRBV6-3,CASSLRPLGYTF
TRBV11-2,CASSLDYGYEQYF
TRBV3-1,CASSQGSFQPQHF
TRBV5-1,CASSLGNANTGELFF
TRBV4-3,CASSQEAGRADTQYF
TRBV5-1,CASSNPGGDGYTF
TRBV28,CASSAFGPAGAGDTEAFF
TRBV4-2,CASSQNDAGARGETQYF
TRBV29-1,CSARISSSYEQYF
TRBV28,CASSRIGTSTSYEQYF
TRBV18,CASSPEAGHNSPLHF
TRBV5-6,CASSSPMKSTDTQYF
TRBV10-2,CASTDIPNQPQHF
TRBV6-5,CASSYHRRYGYTF
TRBV20-1,CSASRGRDQPQHF
TRBV7-9,CASSQTGDRVYNEQFF
TRBV4-3,CASSRVTGRNQPQHF
TRBV10-1,CASSELSGTHTDTQYF
TRBV28,CASSYPPGRPSGETQYF
TRBV27,CASRSTGTGELFF
TRBV29-1,CSGKEGARNEQFF
TRBV29-1,CSVGTGLKETQYF
TRBV4-3,CASSHSTGATDTQYF
TRBV6-5,CASSYSRTGSETQYF
TRBV7-9,CASSVRSSLRDTQYF
TRBV5-6,CASSRPQRDIQYF
TRBV24-1,CATSDPGTDSNYGYTF
TRBV28,CASSPAGQGNTEAFF
TRBV6-1,CASSELAGGPDTQYF
TRBV3-1,CASSQGARLSPTDTQYF
TRBV14,CASSPLTGTEAFF
TRBV2,CASSEWGLRTGELFF
TRBV28,CASSLLPASGRAGDTQYF
TRBV12-3/TRBV12-4,CASREDRGYGYTF
TRBV7-6,CASSLAGQGYEQFF
TRBV18,CASSSGQQRTEAFF
TRBV7-3,CASSLGGGMNTGELFF
TRBV20-1,CSARDDTYEQYF
TRBV5-1,CASSPGHPNQPQHF
TRBV18,CASSPPGLGKPEAFF
TRBV20-1,CSAQDRATNEKLFF
TRBV10-1,CASSEQGGNSPLHF